This is a list of T cell receptor beta chains from one sample in a study of blood T cells in healthy people across ages. TCRdb re-derived calls from the 5' RACE reads in MiXCR, one entry per CDR3 protein. The table includes around 1,000,000 distinct CDR3 sequences, approximately 26% detected once. The data were also submitted as part of a second study, on T cells of mothers and their children.

Sequenced input: blood. Receptor source: a girl aged 2 to 9 in good health. Each CDR3 is given with its conserved first and last residue. D genes are given only for firm matches. The listing skips clone size in some rows; elsewhere it reads once, few, many or a size class.

j_call v_call d_call clone_size cdr3_nt cdr3_aa
TRBJ2-5 TRBV28 - few TGTGCCAGCAGCATCCGGGGGTTGCGAGAGACCCAGTACTTC CASSIRGLRETQYF
TRBJ2-7 TRBV10-3 TRBD1 - TGTGCCATGGGGGACAGCTTCGCCCTCTACGAGCAGTACTTC CAMGDSFALYEQYF
TRBJ2-5 TRBV9 TRBD1 few TGTGCCAGCAACCCACAGGGGGCTGGAGAGACCCAGTACTTC CASNPQGAGETQYF
TRBJ2-7 TRBV12-3/TRBV12-4 TRBD2 few TGTGCCAGCAGTTATAAAGGACTAGCAAGGTACGAGCAGTACTTC CASSYKGLARYEQYF
TRBJ2-3 TRBV13 - - TGTGCCAGCAGCTCGTCCACGTTACAGGTACCCACAGATACGCAGTATTTT CASSSSTLQVPTDTQYF
TRBJ1-1 TRBV29-1 - few TGCAGCGTTGAATTAGTGTGGAACACTGAAGCTTTCTTT CSVELVWNTEAFF
TRBJ2-3 TRBV20-1 - few TGCAGTGCTCCGAGGCGGGCTAGCACAGATACGCAGTATTTT CSAPRRASTDTQYF
TRBJ1-5 TRBV12-3/TRBV12-4 - - TGTGCCAGCACCCTCGGGGGTTTTAGCAATCAGCCCCAGCATTTT CASTLGGFSNQPQHF
TRBJ2-6 TRBV6-5 - - TGTGCCAGCAGTTGCGATTTAAGTGGTGGGGCCAACGTCCTGACTTTC CASSCDLSGGANVLTF
TRBJ2-2 TRBV7-9 TRBD2 - TGTGCCAGCAGCTCAGGACTAGCGGGAGTGGCCGGGGAGCTGTTTTTT CASSSGLAGVAGELFF
TRBJ1-3 TRBV2 TRBD1 - TGTGCCAGCCTTGACCTGACAGGGCGAACTGGAAACACCATATATTTT CASLDLTGRTGNTIYF
TRBJ2-7 TRBV7-9 TRBD2 many TGTGCCAGCAGCTCGACTAGCGGGAAGCCTTCCTACGAGCAGTACTTC CASSSTSGKPSYEQYF
TRBJ2-7 TRBV7-2 TRBD2 - TGTGCCAGCAGGTGGGAAGCGGGAGGGACCTACGAGCAGTACTTC CASRWEAGGTYEQYF
TRBJ2-7 TRBV6-1 - - TGTGCCAGCAGTGAAGAAGGGGTCAGCTCCTACGAGCAGTACTTC CASSEEGVSSYEQYF
TRBJ1-1 TRBV11-2 - - TGTGCCAGCAGCTTAGCCGGCAGTAGAGAAGCTTTCTTT CASSLAGSREAFF
TRBJ1-1 TRBV20-1 - - TGCAGTGCTTCTAATCAGGTGATTGGGACTGAAGCTTTCTTT CSASNQVIGTEAFF
TRBJ2-3 TRBV27 TRBD2 - TGTGCCAGCAGTAAACTAGCGGGAGGAGGAGATACGCAGTATTTT CASSKLAGGGDTQYF
TRBJ2-7 TRBV7-8 - - TGTGCCAGCAGCGTCAGGTCCGAGCAGTACTTC CASSVRSEQYF
TRBJ1-1 TRBV7-2 - few TGTGCCAGCAGTCCAAGTGGGGGCGTTGAAGCTTTCTTT CASSPSGGVEAFF
TRBJ2-1 TRBV5-1 TRBD2 few TGCGCCAGCAGCTCACGGACTAGCGGGGGGGACAATGAGCAGTTCTTC CASSSRTSGGDNEQFF
TRBJ2-7 TRBV5-1 TRBD1 - TGCGCCAGCAGCTTGGAGACAGGGCCGTGGTACGAGCAGTACTTC CASSLETGPWYEQYF
TRBJ1-3 TRBV15 - - TGTGCCACCAGCATGGGCACCTCTGGAAACACCATATATTTT CATSMGTSGNTIYF
TRBJ2-5 TRBV6-2/TRBV6-3 - many TGTGCCAGCAGTTACATCCAAGAGACCCAGTACTTC CASSYIQETQYF